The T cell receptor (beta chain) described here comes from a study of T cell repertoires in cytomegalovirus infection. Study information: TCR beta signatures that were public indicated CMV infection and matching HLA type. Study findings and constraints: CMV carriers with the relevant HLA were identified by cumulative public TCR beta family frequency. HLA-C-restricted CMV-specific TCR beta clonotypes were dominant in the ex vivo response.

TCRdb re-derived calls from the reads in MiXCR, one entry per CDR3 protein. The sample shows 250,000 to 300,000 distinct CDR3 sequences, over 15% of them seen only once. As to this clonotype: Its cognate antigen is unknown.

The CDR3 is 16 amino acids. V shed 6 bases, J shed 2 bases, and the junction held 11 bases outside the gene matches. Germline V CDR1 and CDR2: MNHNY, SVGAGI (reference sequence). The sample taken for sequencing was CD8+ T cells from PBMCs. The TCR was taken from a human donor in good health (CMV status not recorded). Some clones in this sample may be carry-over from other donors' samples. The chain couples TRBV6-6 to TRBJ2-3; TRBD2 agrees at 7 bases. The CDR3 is CASSPADSGVTDTQYF. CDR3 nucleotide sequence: TGTGCCAGCAGCCCCGCCGACAGCGGGGTCACAGATACGCAGTATTTT.